This entry is about one T cell receptor (beta chain). The CDR3 contains 14 residues. The germline CDR1 and CDR2 sequences are SQVTM and ANQGSEA. J was trimmed by 2 bases and V by 7 bases; bases with no gene match: 8. Only in-frame clones appear in the TCRdb table, and some are missing; sequencing was by immunoSEQ multiplex PCR. The sample includes over 250,000 clones, about 89% of them seen just once. These data come from a study of blood T cell repertoires in COVID-19. Study-wide background: Spain, Italy and the United States supplied samples that represented acute and convalescent COVID-19.

The source material was peripheral blood. The V call is TRBV29-1, the J call TRBJ2-1, with TRBD2 identical over 7 bases. The TCR was taken from a man between 45 and 60 years old with acute or convalescent COVID-19. The CDR3, as DNA: TGCAGCGCTCTCCTGGCGGGGGCCTACAATGAGCAGTTCTTC. Translation gives CSALLAGAYNEQFF.